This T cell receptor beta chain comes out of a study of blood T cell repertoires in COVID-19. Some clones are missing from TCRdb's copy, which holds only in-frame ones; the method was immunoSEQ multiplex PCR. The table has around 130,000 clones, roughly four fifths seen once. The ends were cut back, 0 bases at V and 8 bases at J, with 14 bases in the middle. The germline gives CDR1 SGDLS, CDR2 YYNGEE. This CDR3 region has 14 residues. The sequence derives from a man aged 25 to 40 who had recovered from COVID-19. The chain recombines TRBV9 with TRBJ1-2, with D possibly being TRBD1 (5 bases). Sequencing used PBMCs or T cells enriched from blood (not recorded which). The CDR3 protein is CASSVALGGGGYTF. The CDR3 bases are TGTGCCAGCAGCGTAGCTCTCGGGGGGGGAGGCTACACCTTC.